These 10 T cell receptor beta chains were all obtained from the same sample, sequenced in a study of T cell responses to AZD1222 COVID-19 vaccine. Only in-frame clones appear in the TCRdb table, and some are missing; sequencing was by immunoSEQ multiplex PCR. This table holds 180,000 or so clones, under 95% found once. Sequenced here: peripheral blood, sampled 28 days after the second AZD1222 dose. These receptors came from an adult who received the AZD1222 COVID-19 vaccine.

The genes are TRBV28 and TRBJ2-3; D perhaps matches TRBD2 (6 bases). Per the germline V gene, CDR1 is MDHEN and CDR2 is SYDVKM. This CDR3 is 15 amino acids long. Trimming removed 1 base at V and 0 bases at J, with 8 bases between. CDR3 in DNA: TGTGCCAGCAGTTTATCAGGGAGGAGCACAGATACGCAGTATTTT. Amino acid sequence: CASSLSGRSTDTQYF.

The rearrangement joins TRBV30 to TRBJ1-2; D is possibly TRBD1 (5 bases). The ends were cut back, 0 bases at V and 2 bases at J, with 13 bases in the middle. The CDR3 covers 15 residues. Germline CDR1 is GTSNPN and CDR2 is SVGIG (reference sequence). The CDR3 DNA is TGTGCCTGGAGTGTCCGGCGAAGGGGAAACTATGGCTACACCTTC. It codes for CAWSVRRRGNYGYTF. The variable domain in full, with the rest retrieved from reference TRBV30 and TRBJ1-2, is SQTIHQWPATLVQPVGSPLSLECTVEGTSNPNLYWYRQAAGRGLQLLFYSVGIGQISSEVPQNLSASRPQDRQFILSSKKLLLSDSGFYLCAWSVRRRGNYGYTFGSGTRLTVV.

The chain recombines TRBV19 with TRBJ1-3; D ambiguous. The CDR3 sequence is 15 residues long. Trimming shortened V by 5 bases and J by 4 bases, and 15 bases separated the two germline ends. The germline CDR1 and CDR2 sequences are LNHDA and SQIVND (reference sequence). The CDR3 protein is CASSSRTRPGNTIYF. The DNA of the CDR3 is TGTGCCAGTAGTTCTAGGACGCGACCAGGAAACACCATATATTTT.

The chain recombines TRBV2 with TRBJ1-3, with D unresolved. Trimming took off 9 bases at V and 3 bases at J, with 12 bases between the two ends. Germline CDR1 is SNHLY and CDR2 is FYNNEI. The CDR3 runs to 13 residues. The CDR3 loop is CASQARLGNTIYF. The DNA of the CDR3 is TGTGCCAGTCAGGCGAGACTTGGAAACACCATATATTTT.

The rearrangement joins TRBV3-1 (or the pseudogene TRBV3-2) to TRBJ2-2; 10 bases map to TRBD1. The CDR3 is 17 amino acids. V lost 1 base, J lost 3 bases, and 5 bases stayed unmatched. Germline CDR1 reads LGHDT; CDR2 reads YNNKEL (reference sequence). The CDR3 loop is CASSQVGGQGYTGELFF. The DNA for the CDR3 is TGTGCCAGCAGCCAAGTTGGGGGACAGGGGTACACCGGGGAGCTGTTTTTT.

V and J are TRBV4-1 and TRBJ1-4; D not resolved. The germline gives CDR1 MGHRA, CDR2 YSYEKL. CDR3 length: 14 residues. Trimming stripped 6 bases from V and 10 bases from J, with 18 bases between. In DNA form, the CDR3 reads TGCGCCAGCAGGCAGGCTCCCCTGGAAGGAAAACTGTTTTTT. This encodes CASRQAPLEGKLFF.

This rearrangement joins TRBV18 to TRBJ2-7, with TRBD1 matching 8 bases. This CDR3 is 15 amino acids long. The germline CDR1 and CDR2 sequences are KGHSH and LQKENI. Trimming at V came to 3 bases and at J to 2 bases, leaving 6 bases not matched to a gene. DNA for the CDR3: TGTGCCAGCTCACCGGCTGCAGGGGGCACCTACGAGCAGTACTTC. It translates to CASSPAAGGTYEQYF.

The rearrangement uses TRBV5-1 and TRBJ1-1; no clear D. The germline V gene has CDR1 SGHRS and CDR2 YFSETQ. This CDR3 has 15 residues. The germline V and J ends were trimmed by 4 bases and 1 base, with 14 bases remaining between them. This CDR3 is CASSPYPTGNTEAFF. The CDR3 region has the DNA TGCGCCAGCAGCCCCTACCCGACGGGGAACACTGAAGCTTTCTTT.

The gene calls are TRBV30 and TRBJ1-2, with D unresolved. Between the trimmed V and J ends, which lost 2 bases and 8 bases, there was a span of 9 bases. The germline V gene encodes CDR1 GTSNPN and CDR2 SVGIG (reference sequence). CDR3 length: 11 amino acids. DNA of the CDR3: TGTGCCTGGAGTCTATGGATGGGCTACACCTTC. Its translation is CAWSLWMGYTF.

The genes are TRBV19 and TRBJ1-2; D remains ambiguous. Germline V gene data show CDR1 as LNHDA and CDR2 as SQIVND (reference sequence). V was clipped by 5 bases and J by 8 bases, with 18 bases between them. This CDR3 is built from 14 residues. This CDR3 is CASSVLWNEGGYTF. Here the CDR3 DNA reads TGTGCCAGTAGTGTACTTTGGAACGAAGGGGGCTACACCTTC.